The TCR beta chain under discussion was sequenced for a study of cytomegalovirus exposure and HLA in healthy donors. In the case of this clone: The antigen is not known.

Study-wide findings and caveats: DRB1 had the most TCR associations and HLA-C the fewest, a later analysis found, with rates varying by HLA locus. There were some V segments, including TRBV6-2 and TRBV6-3, excluded as indistinguishable.

Germline V CDR1 and CDR2: SQVTM, ANQGSEA. This CDR3 contains 14 residues. After removal of 5 bases from V and 7 bases from J, the junction contained 11 bases not matched to a gene. The primer mix had 60 Vbeta and 13 Jbeta primers. Clones were sequenced by immunoSEQ multiplex PCR, and TCRdb holds only the in-frame ones, with some missing. The data hold more than 75,000 clones, with 79% observed a single time. The V gene is TRBV29-1, the J gene TRBJ2-1; TRBD2 agrees at 7 bases. The sequence was obtained from a man aged 25-45 years in good health and CMV-seronegative. Material for sequencing was PBMCs. CDR3 in DNA: TGCAGCGTTTCTGTGGGGGGGTCCGGGAATGAGCAGTTCTTC. This sequence encodes CSVSVGGSGNEQFF.